This TCR beta chain was captured in a study of type 1 and type 2 diabetes patients. The study's findings and limits: Age and gender were not matched between study groups, possibly biasing interpretation. In type 2 diabetes, highly-expanded CD4+ clones took a median roughly 3.8% of reads. Between type 2 diabetes and control samples, V and J usage averaged approximately 0.97 correlation.

A word on this clonotype: Its antigen is unknown.

The germline V and J ends were trimmed by 3 bases and 1 base, with 7 bases remaining between them. Per the germline V gene, CDR1 is MNHEY and CDR2 is SMNVEV (reference sequence). The CDR3 sequence is 13 residues long. Genomic DNA was the PCR template. Multiplex PCR with 30 forward and 13 reverse primers amplified the TCR beta CDR3. Using its own MiXCR run on the multiplex PCR reads, TCRdb lists one record per CDR3 protein. The sample carries under 300,000 distinct CDR3 sequences, around 47% recorded once. Anyone with other autoimmune disease or infection in the prior four weeks was excluded. The chain combines TRBV27 with TRBJ2-7; D not certain. This receptor was identified in a man between 18 and 35 years old with type 2 diabetes. Sequencing input: peripheral blood mononuclear cells (PBMCs). The CDR3, as DNA: TGTGCCAGCAGTTTCGACATATCCTACGAGCAGTACTTC. It yields the protein CASSFDISYEQYF.